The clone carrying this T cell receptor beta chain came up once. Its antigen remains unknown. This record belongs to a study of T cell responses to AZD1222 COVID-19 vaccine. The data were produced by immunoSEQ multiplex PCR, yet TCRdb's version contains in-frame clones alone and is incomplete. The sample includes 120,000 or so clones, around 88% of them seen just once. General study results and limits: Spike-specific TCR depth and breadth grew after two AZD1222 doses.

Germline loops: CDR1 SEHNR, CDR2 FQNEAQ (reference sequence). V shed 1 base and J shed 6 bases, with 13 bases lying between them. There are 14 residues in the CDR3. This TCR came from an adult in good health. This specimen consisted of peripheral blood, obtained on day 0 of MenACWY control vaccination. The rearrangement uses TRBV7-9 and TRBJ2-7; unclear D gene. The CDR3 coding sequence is TGTGCCAGCAGCTTAGGCGGAGACCTCGTCGAGCAGTACTTC. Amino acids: CASSLGGDLVEQYF. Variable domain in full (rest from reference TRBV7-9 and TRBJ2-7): DTGVSQNPRHKITKRGQNVTFRCDPISEHNRLYWYRQTLGQGPEFLTYFQNEAQLEKSRLLSDRFSAERPKGSFSTLEIQRTEQGDSAMYLCASSLGGDLVEQYFGPGTRLTVT.